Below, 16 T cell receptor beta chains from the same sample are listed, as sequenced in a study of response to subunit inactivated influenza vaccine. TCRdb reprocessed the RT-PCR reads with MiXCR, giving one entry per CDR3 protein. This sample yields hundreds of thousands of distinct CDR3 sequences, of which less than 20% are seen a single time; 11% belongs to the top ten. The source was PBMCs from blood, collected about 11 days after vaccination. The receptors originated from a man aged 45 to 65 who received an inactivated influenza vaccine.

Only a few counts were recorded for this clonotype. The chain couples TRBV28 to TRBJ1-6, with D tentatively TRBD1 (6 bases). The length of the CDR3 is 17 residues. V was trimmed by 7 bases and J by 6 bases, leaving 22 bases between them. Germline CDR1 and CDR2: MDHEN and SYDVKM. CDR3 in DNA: TGTGCCAGCACCCCTTCCACAGGGTTCTTGGCTAATTCACCCCTCCACTTT. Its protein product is CASTPSTGFLANSPLHF.

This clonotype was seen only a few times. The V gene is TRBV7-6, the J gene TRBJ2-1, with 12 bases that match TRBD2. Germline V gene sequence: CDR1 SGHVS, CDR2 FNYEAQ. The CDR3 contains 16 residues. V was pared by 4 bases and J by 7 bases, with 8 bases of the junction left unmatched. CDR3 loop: CASSWGLAGRGNEQFF. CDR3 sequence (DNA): TGTGCCAGCAGCTGGGGACTAGCGGGCCGGGGTAATGAGCAGTTCTTC.

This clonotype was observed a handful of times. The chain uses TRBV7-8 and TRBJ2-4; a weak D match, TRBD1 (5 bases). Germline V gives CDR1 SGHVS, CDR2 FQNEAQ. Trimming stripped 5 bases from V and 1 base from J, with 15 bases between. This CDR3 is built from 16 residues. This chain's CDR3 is CASSSGTPGAKNIQYF. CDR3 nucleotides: TGTGCCAGCAGCAGTGGAACCCCAGGGGCCAAAAACATTCAGTACTTC.

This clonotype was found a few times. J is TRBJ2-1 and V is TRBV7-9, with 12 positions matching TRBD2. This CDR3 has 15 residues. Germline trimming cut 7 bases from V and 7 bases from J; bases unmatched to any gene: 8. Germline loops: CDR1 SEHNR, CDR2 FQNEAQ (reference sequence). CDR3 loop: CASNLLAGGKNEQFF. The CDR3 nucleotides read TGTGCCAGCAACCTACTAGCGGGAGGAAAGAATGAGCAGTTCTTC.

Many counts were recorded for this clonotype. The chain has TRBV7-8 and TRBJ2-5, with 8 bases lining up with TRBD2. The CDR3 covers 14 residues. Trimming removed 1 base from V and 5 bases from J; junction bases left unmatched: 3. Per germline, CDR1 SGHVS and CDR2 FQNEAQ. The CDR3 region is CASSLGRLAETQYF. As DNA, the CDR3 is TGTGCCAGCAGCTTAGGAAGACTAGCGGAGACCCAGTACTTC.

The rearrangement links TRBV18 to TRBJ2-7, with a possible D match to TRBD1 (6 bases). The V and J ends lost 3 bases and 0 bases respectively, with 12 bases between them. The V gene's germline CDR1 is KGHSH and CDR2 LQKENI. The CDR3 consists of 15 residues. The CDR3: CASSPGQTSSYEQYF. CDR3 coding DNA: TGTGCCAGCTCACCCGGACAGACGAGCTCCTACGAGCAGTACTTC.

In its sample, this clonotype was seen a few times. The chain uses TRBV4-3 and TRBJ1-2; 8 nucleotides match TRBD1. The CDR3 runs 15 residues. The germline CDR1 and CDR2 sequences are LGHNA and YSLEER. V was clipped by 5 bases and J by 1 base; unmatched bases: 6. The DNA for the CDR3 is TGCGCCAGCAGCGTTTACAGGGGGAATAACTATGGCTACACCTTC. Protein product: CASSVYRGNNYGYTF.

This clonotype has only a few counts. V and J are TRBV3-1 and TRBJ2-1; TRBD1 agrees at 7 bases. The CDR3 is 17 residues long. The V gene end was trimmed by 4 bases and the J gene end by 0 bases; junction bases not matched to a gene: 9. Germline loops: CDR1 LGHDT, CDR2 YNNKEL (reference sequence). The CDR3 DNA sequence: TGTGCCAGCAGCCCTCAACAGGGGATACTCTCCTACAATGAGCAGTTCTTC. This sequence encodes CASSPQQGILSYNEQFF.

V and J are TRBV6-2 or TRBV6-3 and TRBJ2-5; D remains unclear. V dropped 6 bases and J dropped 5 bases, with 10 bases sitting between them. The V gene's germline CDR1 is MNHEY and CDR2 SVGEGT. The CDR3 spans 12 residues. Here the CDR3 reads CASRHIQETQYF. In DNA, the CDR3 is TGTGCCAGCAGACATATCCAGGAGACCCAGTACTTC.

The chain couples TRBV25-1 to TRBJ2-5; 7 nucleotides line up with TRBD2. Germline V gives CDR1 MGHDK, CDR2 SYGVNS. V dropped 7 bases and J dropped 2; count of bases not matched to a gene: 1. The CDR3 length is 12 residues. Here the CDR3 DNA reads TGTGCCAGCAAGGGACTACAAGAGACCCAGTACTTC. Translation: CASKGLQETQYF.

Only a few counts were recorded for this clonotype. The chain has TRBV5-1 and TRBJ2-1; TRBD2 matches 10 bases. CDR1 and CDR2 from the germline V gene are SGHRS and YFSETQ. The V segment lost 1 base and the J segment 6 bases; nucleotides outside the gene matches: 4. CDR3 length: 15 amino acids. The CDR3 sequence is CASSLLASGSNEQFF. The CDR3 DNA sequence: TGCGCCAGCAGCTTGTTGGCTAGCGGGAGCAATGAGCAGTTCTTC.

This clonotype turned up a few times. The CDR3 spells CASSISKVPRDEQFF. The CDR3 nucleotides are TGTGCCAGCAGTATCTCTAAAGTCCCCAGGGATGAGCAGTTCTTC. V and J are TRBV12-3 or TRBV12-4 and TRBJ2-1, with D possibly matching TRBD1 (5 bases). The CDR3 spans 15 residues. Trimming removed 5 bases from V and 8 bases from J, with 19 bases in between.

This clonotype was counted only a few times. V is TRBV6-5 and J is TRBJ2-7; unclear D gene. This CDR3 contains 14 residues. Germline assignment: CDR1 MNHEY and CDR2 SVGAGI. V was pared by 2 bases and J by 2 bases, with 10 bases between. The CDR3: CASSYRTGAYEQYF. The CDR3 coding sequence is TGTGCCAGCAGTTACAGGACGGGTGCCTACGAGCAGTACTTC.

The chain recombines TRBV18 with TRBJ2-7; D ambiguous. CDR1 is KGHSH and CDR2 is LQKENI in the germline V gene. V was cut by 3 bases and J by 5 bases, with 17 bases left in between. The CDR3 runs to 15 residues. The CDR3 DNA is TGTGCCAGCTCACCCTCTTCGGCCCCTGGCCACGAGCAGTACTTC. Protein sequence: CASSPSSAPGHEQYF.

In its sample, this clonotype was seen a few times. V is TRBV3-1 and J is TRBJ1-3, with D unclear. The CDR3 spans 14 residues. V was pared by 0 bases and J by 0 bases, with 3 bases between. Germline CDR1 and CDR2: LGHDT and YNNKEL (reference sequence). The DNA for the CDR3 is TGTGCCAGCAGCCAAGAGAGCTCTGGAAACACCATATATTTT. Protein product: CASSQESSGNTIYF.

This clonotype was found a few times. The CDR3 is CASSLVRGTGPQTQHF. CDR3 nucleotides: TGTGCCAGCAGTTTAGTCCGAGGGACAGGCCCCCAGACCCAGCATTTT. V is TRBV12-3 or TRBV12-4 and J is TRBJ1-5; 8 nucleotides line up with TRBD1. Trimming removed 1 base from V and 11 bases from J; junction bases left unmatched: 13. The CDR3 totals 16 residues.